The entry below gives a single TCR beta chain sequence along with its context. The sample is drawn from a study of blood T cell repertoires in COVID-19. Study-wide background: COVID-19 samples from acute and convalescent phases originated in the United States, Italy and Spain.

Germline assignment: CDR1 SGHNT and CDR2 YYREEE (reference sequence). Trimming stripped 7 bases from V and 1 base from J, with 8 bases between. The CDR3 is 12 amino acids. This table comes from immunoSEQ multiplex PCR, and its TCRdb copy is limited to in-frame clones, with some not included. This sample yields over 250,000 clones, of which about 88% are seen a single time; approximately 4.3% belongs to the top ten. This clonotype originated in a man aged 30 to 39 with acute COVID-19. Sample: PBMCs or T cells enriched from blood (not recorded which). The chain employs TRBV5-4 and TRBJ1-1; D unclear. The CDR3: CASHTPNTEAFF. CDR3 coding DNA: TGTGCCAGCCATACACCGAACACTGAAGCTTTCTTT.